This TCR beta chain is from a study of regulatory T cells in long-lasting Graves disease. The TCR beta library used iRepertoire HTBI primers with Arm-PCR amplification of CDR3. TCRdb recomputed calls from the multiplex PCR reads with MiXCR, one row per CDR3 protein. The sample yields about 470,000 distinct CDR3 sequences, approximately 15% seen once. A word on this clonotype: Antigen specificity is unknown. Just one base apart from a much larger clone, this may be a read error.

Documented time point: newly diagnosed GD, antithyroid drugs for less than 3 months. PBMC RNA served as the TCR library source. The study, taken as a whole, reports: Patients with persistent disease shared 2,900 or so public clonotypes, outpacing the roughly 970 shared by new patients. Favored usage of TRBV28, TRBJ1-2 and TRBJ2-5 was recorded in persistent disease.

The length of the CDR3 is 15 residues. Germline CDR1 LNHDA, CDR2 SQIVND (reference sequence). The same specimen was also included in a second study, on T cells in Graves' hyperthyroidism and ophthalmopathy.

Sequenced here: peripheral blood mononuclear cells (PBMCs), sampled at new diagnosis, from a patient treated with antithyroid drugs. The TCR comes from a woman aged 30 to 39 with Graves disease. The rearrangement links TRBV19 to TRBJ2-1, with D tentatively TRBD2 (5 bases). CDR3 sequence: CASSMRASSYNEQLF. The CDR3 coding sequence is TGTGCCAGTAGTATGAGGGCGAGCTCCTACAATGAGCAGCTCTTC. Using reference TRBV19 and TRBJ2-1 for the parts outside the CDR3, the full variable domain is DGGITQSPKYLFRKEGQNVTLSCEQNLNHDAMYWYRQDPGQGLRLIYYSQIVNDFQKGDIAEGYSVSREKKESFPLTVTSAQKNPTAFYLCASSMRASSYNEQLFGPGTRLTVL.